The clone carrying this T cell receptor (beta chain) was picked up many times. They got blood RNA out of unsorted whole blood and also pulled out germline DNA. This CDR3 has 15 amino acids. Trimming took off 5 bases at V and 4 bases at J, with 14 bases between the two ends. The data are from a study of tumor-infiltrating lymphocytes in primary liver carcinoma. TCR beta cDNA came from approximately 0.55 ug total RNA, primed with a constant-region primer. Slightly modified ARM-PCR with three nested multiplex PCR rounds yielded TCR beta libraries. Running 9 to 11 cycles apiece, the first two PCR rounds relied on TRBV1-TRBV30 forward primers together with a C-beta reverse primer. TCRdb independently ran MiXCR on the multiplex PCR reads; one entry per CDR3 protein. The sample has fewer than 350,000 distinct CDR3 sequences, about 60% seen once.

V gene TRBV12-3 or TRBV12-4 combines with J gene TRBJ2-2; D uncertain. This sequence was found in a man in his forties with primary liver carcinoma and hepatitis B virus infection. The source material was peripheral blood. This CDR3 is CASSAVTVGTGELFF. CDR3 nucleotides: TGTGCCAGCAGTGCGGTAACAGTGGGCACCGGGGAGCTGTTTTTT.